The clone carrying this TCR beta chain turned up a few times. Its matching antigen is unknown. The whole isolated RNA underwent reverse transcription, so sequencing captured expressed TCRB transcripts. The table came from immunoSEQ multiplex PCR; TCRdb's copy has only in-frame clones and leaves some out. The table lists 150,000 to 200,000 clones, roughly 9% of them singletons. The sample comes from a study of beta chain features in type 1 diabetes. The study, taken as a whole, reports: VDJ junctions in type 1 diabetes patients carried more deletions and fewer insertions. When Type 1 diabetes patients were examined, their TCRB CDR3s proved moderately but significantly shorter in all four CD4+ subsets. Naive, central memory and Treg TCRB repertoires appeared more alike in patients than in healthy donors.

Purities over 95% were achieved in all sorted populations. Per the germline V gene, CDR1 is MDHEN and CDR2 is SYDVKM. This CDR3 region has 12 residues. V dropped 8 bases and J dropped 4; count of bases not matched to a gene: 2. V is TRBV28 and J is TRBJ1-2; 9 nucleotides agree with TRBD1. Sequencing was performed on central memory CD4+ T cells from blood. The receptor was isolated from a woman aged 25 to 45 with type 1 diabetes. CDR3 sequence (DNA): TGTGCCAGCTGGGACAGGGTCTATGGCTACACCTTC. Amino acid sequence: CASWDRVYGYTF.